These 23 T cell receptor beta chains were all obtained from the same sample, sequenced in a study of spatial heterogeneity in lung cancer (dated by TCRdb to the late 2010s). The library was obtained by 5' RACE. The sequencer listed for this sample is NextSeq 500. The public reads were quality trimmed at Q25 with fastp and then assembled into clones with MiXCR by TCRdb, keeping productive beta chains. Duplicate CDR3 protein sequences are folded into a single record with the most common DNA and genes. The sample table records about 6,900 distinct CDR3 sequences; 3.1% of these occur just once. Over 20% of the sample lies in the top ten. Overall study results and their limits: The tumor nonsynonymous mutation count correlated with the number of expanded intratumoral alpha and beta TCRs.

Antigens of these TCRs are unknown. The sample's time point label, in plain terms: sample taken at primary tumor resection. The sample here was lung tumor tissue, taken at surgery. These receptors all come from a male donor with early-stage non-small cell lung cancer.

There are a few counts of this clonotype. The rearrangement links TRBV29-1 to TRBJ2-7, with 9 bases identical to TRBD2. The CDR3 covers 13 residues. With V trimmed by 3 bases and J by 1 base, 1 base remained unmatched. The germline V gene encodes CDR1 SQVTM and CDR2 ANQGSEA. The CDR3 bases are TGCAGCGTTGACCTAGCGGGGTCCTACGAGCAGTACTTC. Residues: CSVDLAGSYEQYF.

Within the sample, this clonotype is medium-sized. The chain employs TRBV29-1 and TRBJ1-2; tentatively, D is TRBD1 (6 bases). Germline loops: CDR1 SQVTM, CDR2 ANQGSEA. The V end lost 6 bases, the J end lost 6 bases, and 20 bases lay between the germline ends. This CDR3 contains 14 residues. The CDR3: CSVENRVGRDGYTF. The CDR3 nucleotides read TGCAGCGTCGAGAACAGGGTTGGTCGGGATGGCTACACCTTC. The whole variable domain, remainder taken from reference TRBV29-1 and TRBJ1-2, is SAVISQKPSRDICQRGTSLTIQCQVDSQVTMMFWYRQQPGQSLTLIATANQGSEATYESGFVIDKFPISRPNLTFSTLTVSNMSPEDSSIYLCSVENRVGRDGYTFGSGTRLTVV.

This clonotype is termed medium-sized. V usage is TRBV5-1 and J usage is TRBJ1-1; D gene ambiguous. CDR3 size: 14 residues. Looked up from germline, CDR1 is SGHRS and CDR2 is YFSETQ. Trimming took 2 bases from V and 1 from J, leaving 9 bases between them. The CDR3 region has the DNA TGCGCCAGCAGCTTCGGGCAGAGGAACACTGAAGCTTTCTTT. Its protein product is CASSFGQRNTEAFF.

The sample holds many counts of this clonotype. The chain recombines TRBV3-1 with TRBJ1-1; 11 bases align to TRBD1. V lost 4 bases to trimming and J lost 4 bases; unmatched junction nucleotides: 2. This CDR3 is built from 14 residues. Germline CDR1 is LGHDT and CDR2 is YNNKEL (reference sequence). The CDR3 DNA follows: TGTGCCAGCAGCCGGGACAGGGGGTGCACTGAAGCTTTCTTT. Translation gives CASSRDRGCTEAFF.

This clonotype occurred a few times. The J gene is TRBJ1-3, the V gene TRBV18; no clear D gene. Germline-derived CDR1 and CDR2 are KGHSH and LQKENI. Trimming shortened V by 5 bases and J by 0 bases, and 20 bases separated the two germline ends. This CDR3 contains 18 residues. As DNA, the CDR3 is TGTGCCAGCTCAGGAGGAGGGCGAGGCGCCAGCTCTGGAAACACCATATATTTT. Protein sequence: CASSGGGRGASSGNTIYF.

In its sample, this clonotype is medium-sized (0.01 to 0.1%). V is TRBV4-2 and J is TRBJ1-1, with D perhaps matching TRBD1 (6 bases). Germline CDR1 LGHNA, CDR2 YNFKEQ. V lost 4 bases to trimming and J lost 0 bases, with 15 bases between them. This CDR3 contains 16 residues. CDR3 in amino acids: CASSLEGVILNTEAFF. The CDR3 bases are TGTGCCAGCAGCCTGGAGGGGGTAATATTGAACACTGAAGCTTTCTTT.

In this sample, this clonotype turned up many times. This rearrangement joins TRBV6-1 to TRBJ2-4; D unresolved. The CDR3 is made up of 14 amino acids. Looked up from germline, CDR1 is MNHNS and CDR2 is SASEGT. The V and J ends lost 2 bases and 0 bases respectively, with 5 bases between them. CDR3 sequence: CASSEREAKNIQYF. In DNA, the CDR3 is TGTGCCAGCAGTGAAAGGGAAGCCAAAAACATTCAGTACTTC.

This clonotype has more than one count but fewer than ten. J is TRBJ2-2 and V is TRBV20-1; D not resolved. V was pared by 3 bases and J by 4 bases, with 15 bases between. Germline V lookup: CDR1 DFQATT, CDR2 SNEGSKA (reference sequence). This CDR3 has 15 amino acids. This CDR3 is CSASPRTASTGELFF. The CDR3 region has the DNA TGCAGTGCTAGCCCAAGGACCGCGAGCACCGGGGAGCTGTTTTTT.

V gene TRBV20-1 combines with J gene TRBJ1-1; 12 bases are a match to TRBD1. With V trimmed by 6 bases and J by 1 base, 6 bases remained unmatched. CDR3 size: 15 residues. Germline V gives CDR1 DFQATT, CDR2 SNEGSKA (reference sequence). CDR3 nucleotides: TGCAGTGCCCCGGGGACAGGGGGCCGGAACACTGAAGCTTTCTTT. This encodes CSAPGTGGRNTEAFF.

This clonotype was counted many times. The DNA for the CDR3 is TGCGCCAGCAGCCTAGGGACCTGCACAGATACGCAGTATTTT. Its translation: CASSLGTCTDTQYF. J is TRBJ2-3 and V is TRBV5-1; D is tentatively TRBD1 or TRBD2 (5 bases each). The V gene's germline CDR1 is SGHRS and CDR2 YFSETQ. V gave up 4 bases and J gave up 1 base, with 10 bases separating them. The CDR3 extends over 14 amino acids.

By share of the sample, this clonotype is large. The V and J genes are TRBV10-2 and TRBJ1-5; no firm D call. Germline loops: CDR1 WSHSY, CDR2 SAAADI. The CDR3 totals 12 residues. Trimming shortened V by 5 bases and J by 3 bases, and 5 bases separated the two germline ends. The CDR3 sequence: CASSYNNQPQHF. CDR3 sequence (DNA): TGCGCCAGCAGTTATAACAATCAGCCCCAGCATTTT.

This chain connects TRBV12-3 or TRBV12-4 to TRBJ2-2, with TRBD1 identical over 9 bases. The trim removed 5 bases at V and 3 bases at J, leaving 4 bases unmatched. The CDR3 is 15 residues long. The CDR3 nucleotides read TGTGCCAGCAGTACGGGACAGGGAGACACCGGGGAGCTGTTTTTT. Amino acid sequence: CASSTGQGDTGELFF.

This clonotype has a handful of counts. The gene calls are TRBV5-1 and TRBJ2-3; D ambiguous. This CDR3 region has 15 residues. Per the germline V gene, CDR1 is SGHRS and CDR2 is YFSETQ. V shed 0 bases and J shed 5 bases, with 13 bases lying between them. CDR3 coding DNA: TGCGCCAGCAGCTTGGATAGCCAGTGGAAAGATACGCAGTATTTT. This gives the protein CASSLDSQWKDTQYF. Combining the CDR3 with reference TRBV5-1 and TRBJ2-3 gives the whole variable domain KAGVTQTPRYLIKTRGQQVTLSCSPISGHRSVSWYQQTPGQGLQFLFEYFSETQRNKGNFPGRFSGRQFSNSRSEMNVSTLELGDSALYLCASSLDSQWKDTQYFGPGTRLTVL.

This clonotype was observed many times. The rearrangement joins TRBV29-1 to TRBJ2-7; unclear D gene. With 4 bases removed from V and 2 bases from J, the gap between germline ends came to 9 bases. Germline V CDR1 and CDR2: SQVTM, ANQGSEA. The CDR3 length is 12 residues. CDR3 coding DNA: TGCAGCGTTGGGGAAGGGACCTACGAGCAGTACTTC. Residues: CSVGEGTYEQYF.

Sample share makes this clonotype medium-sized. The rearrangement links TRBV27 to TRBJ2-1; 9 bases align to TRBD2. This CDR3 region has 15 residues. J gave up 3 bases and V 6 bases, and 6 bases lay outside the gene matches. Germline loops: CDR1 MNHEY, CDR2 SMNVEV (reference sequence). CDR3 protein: CASRPAGGGYNEQFF. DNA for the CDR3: TGTGCCAGCAGACCAGCGGGAGGAGGCTACAATGAGCAGTTCTTC.

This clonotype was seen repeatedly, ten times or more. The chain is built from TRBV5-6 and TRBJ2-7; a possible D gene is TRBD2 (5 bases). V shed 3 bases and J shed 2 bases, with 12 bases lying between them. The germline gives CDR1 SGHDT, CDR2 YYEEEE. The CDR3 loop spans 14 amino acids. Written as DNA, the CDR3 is TGTGCCAGCAGCTGGGGATCCGGGACCTACGAGCAGTACTTC. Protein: CASSWGSGTYEQYF.

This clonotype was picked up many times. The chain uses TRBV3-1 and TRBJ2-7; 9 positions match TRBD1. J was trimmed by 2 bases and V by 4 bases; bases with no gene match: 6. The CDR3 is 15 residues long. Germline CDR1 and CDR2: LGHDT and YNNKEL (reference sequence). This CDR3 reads CASSPHRGLTYEQYF. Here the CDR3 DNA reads TGTGCCAGCAGCCCTCACAGGGGGCTCACCTACGAGCAGTACTTC.

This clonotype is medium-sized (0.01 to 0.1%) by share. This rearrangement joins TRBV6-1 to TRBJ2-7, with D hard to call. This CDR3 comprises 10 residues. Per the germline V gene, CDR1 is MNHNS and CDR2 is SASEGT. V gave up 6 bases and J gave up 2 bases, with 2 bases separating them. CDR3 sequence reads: CASRTYEQYF. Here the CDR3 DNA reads TGTGCCAGCAGAACCTACGAGCAGTACTTC.

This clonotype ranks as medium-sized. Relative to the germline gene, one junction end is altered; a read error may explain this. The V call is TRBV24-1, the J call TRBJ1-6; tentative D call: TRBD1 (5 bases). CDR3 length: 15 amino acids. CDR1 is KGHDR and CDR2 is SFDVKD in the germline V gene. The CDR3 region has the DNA TGTGCCACCAGTGAGGGGGACTCCTGTAATTCACCCCTCCACTTT. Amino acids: CATSEGDSCNSPLHF.

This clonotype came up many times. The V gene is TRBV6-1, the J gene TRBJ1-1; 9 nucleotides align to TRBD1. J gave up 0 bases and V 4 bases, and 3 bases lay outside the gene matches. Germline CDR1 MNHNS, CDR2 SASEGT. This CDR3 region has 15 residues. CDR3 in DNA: TGTGCCAGCAGTGGGGACAGGGTGTTGAACACTGAAGCTTTCTTT. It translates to CASSGDRVLNTEAFF.

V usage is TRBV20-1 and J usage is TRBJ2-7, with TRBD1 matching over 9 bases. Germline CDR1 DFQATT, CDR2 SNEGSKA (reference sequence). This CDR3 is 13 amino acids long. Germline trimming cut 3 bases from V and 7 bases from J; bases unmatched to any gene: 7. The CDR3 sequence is CSARSTGGGEQYF. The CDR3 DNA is TGCAGTGCTAGGTCTACAGGGGGCGGAGAGCAGTACTTC.

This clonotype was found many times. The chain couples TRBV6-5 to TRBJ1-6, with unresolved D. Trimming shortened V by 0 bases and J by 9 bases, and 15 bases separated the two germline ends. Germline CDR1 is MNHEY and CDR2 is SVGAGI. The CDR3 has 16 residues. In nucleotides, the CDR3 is TGTGCCAGCAGTTACTCAGGGAGCGGTGCGTCTTCACCCCTCCACTTT. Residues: CASSYSGSGASSPLHF.

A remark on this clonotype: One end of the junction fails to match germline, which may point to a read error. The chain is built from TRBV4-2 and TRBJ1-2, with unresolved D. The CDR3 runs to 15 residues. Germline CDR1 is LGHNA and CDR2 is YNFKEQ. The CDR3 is CASSQDSGQPYGYNF. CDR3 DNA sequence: TGTGCCAGCAGCCAAGATTCTGGGCAGCCCTATGGCTACAACTTC.